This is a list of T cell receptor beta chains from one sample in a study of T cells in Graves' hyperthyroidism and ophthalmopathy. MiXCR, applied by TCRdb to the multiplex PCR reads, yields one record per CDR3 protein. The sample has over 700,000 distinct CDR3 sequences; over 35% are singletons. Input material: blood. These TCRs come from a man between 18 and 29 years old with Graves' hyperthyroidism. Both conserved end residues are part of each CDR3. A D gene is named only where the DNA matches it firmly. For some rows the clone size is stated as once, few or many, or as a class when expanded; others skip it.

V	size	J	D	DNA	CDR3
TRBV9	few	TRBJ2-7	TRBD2	TGTGCCAGCAGCGTAAGCGGGGATCCTACCTACGAGCAGTACTTC	CASSVSGDPTYEQYF
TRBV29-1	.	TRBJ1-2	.	TGCAGCGTTGTAGCAGGGGAGGGCTACACCTTC	CSVVAGEGYTF
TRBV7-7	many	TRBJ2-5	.	TGTGCTAGCAGCTTAAGAGGACTCATGGAGACCCAGTACTTC	CASSLRGLMETQYF
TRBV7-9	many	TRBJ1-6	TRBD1	TGTGCCAGCAGCCGCGGGACAGGGGATTCACCCCTCCACTTT	CASSRGTGDSPLHF
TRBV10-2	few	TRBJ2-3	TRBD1	TGCGCCAGCAGTGAGTCTGAGACAGGGGCGCAGTATTTT	CASSESETGAQYF
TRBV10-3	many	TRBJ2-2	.	TGTGCCATTCGACAGGAGAACACCGGGGAGCTGTTTTTT	CAIRQENTGELFF
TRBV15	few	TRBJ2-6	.	TGTGCCACCAGCCCGACAGCCAACGTCCTGACTTTC	CATSPTANVLTF
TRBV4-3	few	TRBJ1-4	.	TGCGCCAGCAGCCAAGTCTTAGACGAAATGGAAAAACTGTTTTTT	CASSQVLDEMEKLFF
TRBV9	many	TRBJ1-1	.	TGTGCCAGCAGCGTACCCGGGAACACTGAAGCTTTCTTT	CASSVPGNTEAFF
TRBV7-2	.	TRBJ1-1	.	TGCGCCAGCAGCCAAGATTTTGTGCGGGGTTCTATCACTGAAGCTTTCTTT	CASSQDFVRGSITEAFF
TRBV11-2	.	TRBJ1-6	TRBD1	TGTGCCAGCAGCCAATCCACAGGGGGCACCTCACCCCTCCACTTT	CASSQSTGGTSPLHF
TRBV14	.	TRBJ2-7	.	TGTGCCAGCAGCCAAGACTTGGGAACCGGGGAGCAGTACTTC	CASSQDLGTGEQYF
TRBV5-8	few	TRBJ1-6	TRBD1	TGTGCCAGCAGCTGGGACAGCTTCTCCTATAATTCACCCCTCCACTTT	CASSWDSFSYNSPLHF
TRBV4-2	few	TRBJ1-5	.	TGTGCCAGCAGCCAGGGGGGGACTCAGCCCCAGCATTTT	CASSQGGTQPQHF
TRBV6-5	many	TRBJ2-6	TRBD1	TGTGCCAGCACCGCACAGGGGAGTGGGGCCAACGTCCTGACTTTC	CASTAQGSGANVLTF
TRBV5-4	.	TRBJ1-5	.	TGTGCCAGCAGCATCAAGTACAGCAATCAGCCCCAGCATTTT	CASSIKYSNQPQHF
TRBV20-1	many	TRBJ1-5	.	TGCAGTGCTAGACAAGCGGACTCTAGCAATCAGCCCCAGCATTTT	CSARQADSSNQPQHF
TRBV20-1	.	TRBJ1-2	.	TGCAGTGCTAGGTCCGGGTCGGATGGCTACACCTTC	CSARSGSDGYTF
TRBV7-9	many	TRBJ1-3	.	TGTGCCAGCAGCTTAAATGAACCGGACACCATATATTTT	CASSLNEPDTIYF
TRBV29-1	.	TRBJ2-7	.	TGCAGCGGGGGGCCTAAGGGCTACGAGCAGTACTTC	CSGGPKGYEQYF
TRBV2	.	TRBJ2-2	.	TGTGCCAGCACCCTAGGGGAGACCGGGGAGCTGTTTTTT	CASTLGETGELFF
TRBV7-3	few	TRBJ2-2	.	TGTGCCAGCAGCTCTGGGGGTTTGGCGAACACCGGGGAGCTGTTTTTT	CASSSGGLANTGELFF
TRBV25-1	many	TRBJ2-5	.	TGTGCCAGCAGTGAAATGACCCAGTACTTC	CASSEMTQYF
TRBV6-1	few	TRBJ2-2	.	TGTGCCAGCAGCCCTTGGACAGCCTCTAGCGGGGAGCTGTTTTTT	CASSPWTASSGELFF
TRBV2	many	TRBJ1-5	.	TGTGCCAGCAGTAACTCCCGGCGGAGACAGAGCAATCAGCCCCAGCATTTT	CASSNSRRRQSNQPQHF
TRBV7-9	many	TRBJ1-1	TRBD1	TGTGCCAGCAGCAGGACAGGGGAAGGTTTCTTT	CASSRTGEGFF
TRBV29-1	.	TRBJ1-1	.	TGCAGCTTGGAGGGGTTGAACACTGAAGCTTTCTTT	CSLEGLNTEAFF
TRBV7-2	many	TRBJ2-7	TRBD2	TGTGCCAGCAGCTCAACCGGGACTAGGCCCTACGAGCAGTACTTC	CASSSTGTRPYEQYF
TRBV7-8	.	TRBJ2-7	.	TGTGCCAGCAGCCAAGGGCAGGTCTCCTACGAGCAGTACTTC	CASSQGQVSYEQYF
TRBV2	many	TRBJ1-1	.	TGTGCCAGCAGGGGGGCCCTGATCTCAACTGAAGCTTTCTTT	CASRGALISTEAFF
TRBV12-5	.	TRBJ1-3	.	TGTGCTAGTGGTTTGGTCGCTCAGCTCTACGGAAACACCATATATTTT	CASGLVAQLYGNTIYF
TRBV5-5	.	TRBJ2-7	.	TGTGCCAGCAGCTTGGCGGCGGGGCGGGAGCAGTACTTC	CASSLAAGREQYF
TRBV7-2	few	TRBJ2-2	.	TGTGCCAGCGGGGAACACAGGGACGGGGAGCTGTTTTTT	CASGEHRDGELFF
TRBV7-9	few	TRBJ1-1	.	TGTGCCAGCAGCTTAGTCCCCGGCCCAGTGCCTGAAGCTTTCTTT	CASSLVPGPVPEAFF
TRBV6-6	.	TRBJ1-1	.	TGTGCCAGCAGCTTCACACGAAGGGACACTGAAGCTTTCTTT	CASSFTRRDTEAFF
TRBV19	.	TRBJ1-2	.	TGTGCCAGTAGTATCTTGGGCAGGTTCTATGGCTACACCTTC	CASSILGRFYGYTF
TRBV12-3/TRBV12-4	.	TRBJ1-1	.	TGTGCCAGCAGTTTCAGGGATCGAGCTTTCTTT	CASSFRDRAFF
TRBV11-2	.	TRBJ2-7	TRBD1	TGTGCCAGCAGCTTGGTTGGCAGGGGGCACCTCTACGAGCAGTACTTC	CASSLVGRGHLYEQYF
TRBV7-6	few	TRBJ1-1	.	TGTGCCAGCAGCTTAGGGCAGGCAGGTAGGGCTGAAGCTTTCTTT	CASSLGQAGRAEAFF
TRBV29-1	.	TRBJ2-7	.	TGCAGCCTCGGGACACACTACGAGCAGTACTTC	CSLGTHYEQYF